Each of the 18 T cell receptor beta chains below was sequenced from the same sample in a study of T cell responses to AZD1222 COVID-19 vaccine. Sequenced by immunoSEQ multiplex PCR; TCRdb stores in-frame clones only, minus some. The repertoire consists of roughly 100,000 clones, with roughly 90% occurring once and the leading ten covering 2% to 3%. The sequences come from peripheral blood, collected on day 0 of AZD1222 vaccination. These receptors came from an adult in good health.

The CDR3 DNA reads as TGTGCCAGCAGCAGACAGGGGGGTCAGCCCCAGCATTTT. Its protein is CASSRQGGQPQHF. The rearrangement links TRBV7-6 to TRBJ1-5; 9 nucleotides align to TRBD1. CDR1 is SGHVS, CDR2 FNYEAQ, per germline. The CDR3 extends over 13 amino acids. V gave up 5 bases and J gave up 6 bases; unmatched junction bases: 2.

The rearrangement uses TRBV4-3 and TRBJ1-2; TRBD1 might be the D (6 bases). The germline CDR1 and CDR2 sequences are LGHNA and YSLEER. V lost 1 base and J 2 bases, leaving 8 bases between the germline ends. This CDR3 has 14 residues. The CDR3 reads CASSQVDSNYGYTF. In DNA, the CDR3 is TGCGCCAGCAGCCAAGTGGACAGCAACTATGGCTACACCTTC.

The genes are TRBV7-9 and TRBJ1-2, with D hard to call. Trimming took 5 bases from V and 3 from J, leaving 13 bases between them. The CDR3 contains 14 residues. Looked up from germline, CDR1 is SEHNR and CDR2 is FQNEAQ (reference sequence). This CDR3 is CASSRSYGDYGYTF. CDR3 DNA: TGTGCCAGCAGCCGCTCCTATGGTGACTATGGCTACACCTTC.

This rearrangement joins TRBV19 to TRBJ1-5; D not resolved. V was cut by 7 bases and J by 7 bases, with 11 bases left in between. The CDR3 is 12 residues long. Germline CDR1 is LNHDA and CDR2 is SQIVND (reference sequence). CDR3 nucleotide sequence: TGTGCCAGTACTAGTGGTGGCCAGCCCCAGCATTTT. Protein product: CASTSGGQPQHF.

The rearrangement joins TRBV6-1 to TRBJ1-4; D is ambiguous. Trimming took off 2 bases at V and 12 bases at J, with 16 bases between the two ends. From germline, CDR1 is MNHNS and CDR2 SASEGT. The length of the CDR3 is 14 residues. CDR3 protein: CASSELPRGSELFF. The DNA of the CDR3 is TGTGCCAGCAGTGAACTCCCCCGAGGTTCGGAACTGTTTTTT.

CDR3 region: CASSYSASGISHEQYF. Written as DNA, the CDR3 is TGTGCCAGCAGTTACTCGGCTAGCGGGATCAGCCACGAGCAGTACTTC. The chain has TRBV6-5 and TRBJ2-7; TRBD2 aligns across 9 bases. V was pared by 0 bases and J by 5 bases, with 8 bases of the junction left unmatched. Germline V lookup: CDR1 MNHEY, CDR2 SVGAGI. CDR3 length: 16 residues.

V and J are TRBV6-5 and TRBJ2-5; D is uncertain. V was trimmed by 8 bases and J by 1 base, leaving 8 bases between them. Germline lookup yields CDR1 MNHEY and CDR2 SVGAGI. This CDR3 contains 12 residues. CDR3 DNA sequence: TGTGCCAGCCGGAGTCTCCAAGAGACCCAGTACTTC. Translation gives CASRSLQETQYF.

The V and J genes are TRBV11-2 and TRBJ1-1, with TRBD1 matching over 9 bases. This CDR3 is built from 15 residues. In germline, CDR1 is SGHAT, CDR2 FQNNGV. J gave up 3 bases and V 2 bases, and 4 bases lay outside the gene matches. CDR3: CASSLIQGAHTEAFF. The CDR3 DNA reads TGTGCCAGCAGCTTAATACAGGGGGCCCACACTGAAGCTTTCTTT.

The V and J genes are TRBV11-3 and TRBJ2-3; maybe TRBD2 (5 bases). CDR1 SGHNT and CDR2 YENEEA come from the germline V gene. The CDR3 has 14 residues. Trimming cost V 1 base and J 4 bases, with 9 bases left between them. This CDR3 reads CASSLGGEADTQYF. Written as DNA, the CDR3 is TGTGCCAGCAGCTTAGGGGGAGAGGCAGATACGCAGTATTTT. Supplemented by reference TRBV11-3 and TRBJ2-3, the full variable domain reads EAGVVQSPRYKIIEKKQPVAFWCNPISGHNTLYWYLQNLGQGPELLIRYENEEAVDDSQLPKDRFSAERLKGVDSTLKIQPAELGDSAVYLCASSLGGEADTQYFGPGTRLTVL.

The V gene is TRBV27, the J gene TRBJ1-2; TRBD1 matches at 10 bases. Looked up from germline, CDR1 is MNHEY and CDR2 is SMNVEV (reference sequence). The junction had 4 bases not matched to a gene; V was cut back by 5 bases and J by 4 bases. The CDR3 sequence is 14 residues long. The CDR3 loop is CASSGQGGAYGYTF. CDR3 nucleotide sequence: TGTGCCAGCAGTGGACAGGGGGGGGCCTATGGCTACACCTTC.

The genes are TRBV6-4 and TRBJ2-5; 10 bases match TRBD1. V lost 7 bases, J lost 2 bases, and 4 bases stayed unmatched. The CDR3 extends over 14 amino acids. CDR1 MRHNA and CDR2 SNTAGT come from the germline V gene. CDR3 in amino acids: CASTQDRGQETQYF. The DNA of the CDR3 is TGTGCCAGCACCCAGGACAGGGGGCAAGAGACCCAGTACTTC.

This rearrangement joins TRBV28 to TRBJ2-3, with D tentatively TRBD1 or TRBD2 (5 bases each). Germline values: CDR1 MDHEN, CDR2 SYDVKM. Trimming shortened V by 5 bases and J by 2 bases, and 20 bases separated the two germline ends. The CDR3 consists of 17 residues. The chain's CDR3 is CASSPNPGRKATDTQYF. In nucleotides, the CDR3 is TGTGCCAGCAGTCCAAATCCGGGACGCAAAGCCACAGATACGCAGTATTTT.

The genes are TRBV5-8 and TRBJ2-1; the D gene is possibly TRBD1 (5 bases). The V end lost 2 bases, the J end lost 0 bases, and 12 bases lay between the germline ends. The CDR3 contains 16 residues. Germline CDR1 reads SGHTS; CDR2 reads YDEGEE. CDR3 residues: CASSLVLQGSYNEQFF. The CDR3 DNA reads TGTGCCAGCAGCTTAGTTCTCCAGGGCTCCTACAATGAGCAGTTCTTC.

This chain links TRBV3-1 (or the pseudogene TRBV3-2) with TRBJ2-7; D is unresolved. This CDR3 has 16 amino acids. V shed 1 base and J shed 0 bases, with 13 bases lying between them. Germline loops: CDR1 LGHDT, CDR2 YNNKEL (reference sequence). CDR3 in DNA: TGTGCCAGCAGCCAAGTGTCAGAGCATTACTCCTACGAGCAGTACTTC. Amino acids: CASSQVSEHYSYEQYF.

This CDR3 is CASSFAGDTGELFF. DNA for the CDR3: TGTGCCAGCAGCTTCGCGGGAGACACCGGGGAGCTGTTTTTT. The rearrangement uses TRBV11-3 and TRBJ2-2; 7 bases map to TRBD2. V gave up 3 bases and J gave up 3 bases; unmatched junction bases: 1. The V gene's germline CDR1 is SGHNT and CDR2 YENEEA. The length of the CDR3 is 14 residues. The entire variable domain, with the rest obtained from reference TRBV11-3 and TRBJ2-2, is as follows: EAGVVQSPRYKIIEKKQPVAFWCNPISGHNTLYWYLQNLGQGPELLIRYENEEAVDDSQLPKDRFSAERLKGVDSTLKIQPAELGDSAVYLCASSFAGDTGELFFGEGSRLTVL.

This CDR3 reads CASSSPSRGGGYTF. The CDR3 region has the DNA TGTGCCAGCAGCTCCCCTAGCAGGGGTGGCGGCTACACCTTC. J is TRBJ1-2 and V is TRBV7-9; D perhaps matches TRBD1 (6 bases). CDR3 length: 14 amino acids. Germline CDR1 reads SEHNR; CDR2 reads FQNEAQ (reference sequence). Trimming removed 4 bases at V and 8 bases at J, with 17 bases between.

The gene calls are TRBV29-1 and TRBJ2-7; D unclear. Trimming shortened V by 1 base and J by 1 base, and 8 bases separated the two germline ends. Germline assignment: CDR1 SQVTM and CDR2 ANQGSEA. The CDR3 sequence is 13 residues long. In nucleotides, the CDR3 is TGCAGCGTTGAAGGGGGTCGGTCCTACGAGCAGTACTTC. Translated, it gives CSVEGGRSYEQYF.

V gene TRBV24-1 combines with J gene TRBJ2-1; possible D gene TRBD2, 5 bases. CDR1 and CDR2 from the germline V gene are KGHDR and SFDVKD. Trimming removed 5 bases at V and 6 bases at J, with 10 bases between. The CDR3 runs to 13 residues. CDR3 nucleotide sequence: TGTGCCACCAGTGTCTACGAGGGCAATGAGCAGTTCTTC. Protein product: CATSVYEGNEQFF.